Included here is one T cell receptor beta chain sequence, with context. The data were obtained in a study of cytotoxic CD8 clonotypes in ibrutinib-treated CLL. Trimming shortened V by 4 bases and J by 7 bases, and 19 bases separated the two germline ends. The V gene's germline CDR1 is SQVTM and CDR2 ANQGSEA. CDR3 length: 14 residues. Libraries were prepared by immunoSEQ multiplex PCR; TCRdb keeps only in-frame clonotypes and omits some of them. Of around 200,000 clones listed, approximately 79% are singletons. The rearrangement joins TRBV29-1 to TRBJ1-2; possible D gene TRBD1, 5 bases. The TCR originated in a human donor with chronic lymphocytic leukemia. This sample comprised PBMCs, obtained after 12 months of ibrutinib treatment. The CDR3 is CSVAPRDGHTGYTF. The CDR3 DNA follows: TGCAGCGTTGCCCCCCGGGACGGACATACTGGCTACACCTTC.